This paragraph reports one T cell receptor (beta chain). Clones were read by immunoSEQ multiplex PCR, and TCRdb kept only the in-frame ones, dropping some. The table records roughly 60,000 clones, 85% to 90% of them present only once. The sample belongs to a study of OX40 agonist ivuxolimab in advanced cancers. This CDR3 spans 16 amino acids. Germline V gene data show CDR1 as SGHDT and CDR2 as YYEEEE. With 0 bases removed from V and 0 bases from J, the gap between germline ends came to 10 bases. This rearrangement joins TRBV5-6 to TRBJ1-3; no firm D call. This sample comprised CD4+ or CD8+ T cells sorted from blood, obtained in a trial of the OX40 agonist ivuxolimab. This TCR was sampled from an adult with an advanced solid tumor such as melanoma, head and neck, liver or kidney cancer. The CDR3 here is CASSLVGATSGNTIYF. CDR3 nucleotide sequence: TGTGCCAGCAGCTTGGTCGGAGCAACCTCTGGAAACACCATATATTTT.